The clone carrying this TCR beta chain was seen only a few times. The antigen remains unidentified. CD8+CD4-CCR7+CD45RA+ sorting gave the naive CD8 T cells. These data come from a study of molecular identifiers for immune sequencing clone quantification. General study findings and limits: Over 98% of effector molecules, yet under 1% of naive-cell molecules, were held by clones above 20 RNA copies. Same-barcode identical TCR molecules could make highly expanded clones look smaller than they are.

Preparation of the bulk TCR libraries relied on previously described methods and listed TCR primers. TCRdb ran MiXCR on the PCR reads and lists one entry per CDR3 protein. Of under 600,000 distinct CDR3 sequences in the sample, about 21% were seen once. This TCR came from a human donor in good health. Some libraries in this study had Jurkat cell RNA spiked in. Sequenced: naive CD8+ T cells from blood, with Jurkat cell RNA spiked in. Subset indicated: FACS-sorted CD8+CD4-CCR7+CD45RA+ naive T cells.

The CDR3 loop is CASSTTAEKATNEKLFF. The CDR3 region has the DNA TGTGCCAGCAGCACGACAGCAGAAAAAGCAACTAATGAAAAACTGTTTTTT. The chain carries TRBV7-9 and TRBJ1-4; maybe TRBD1 (5 bases). Trimming removed 5 bases from V and 0 bases from J, with 16 bases in between. The CDR3 is 17 amino acids. Germline CDR1 and CDR2: SEHNR and FQNEAQ (reference sequence). Supplemented by reference TRBV7-9 and TRBJ1-4, the full variable domain reads DTGVSQNPRHKITKRGQNVTFRCDPISEHNRLYWYRQTLGQGPEFLTYFQNEAQLEKSRLLSDRFSAERPKGSFSTLEIQRTEQGDSAMYLCASSTTAEKATNEKLFFGSGTQLSVL.